A single sample gave rise to the 16 T cell receptor beta chains below, sequenced in a study of CD8 T cells in ankylosing spondylitis. In TCRdb, the 5' RACE reads were re-called with MiXCR into one record per CDR3 protein. Here the sample spans 220,000 or so distinct CDR3 sequences, roughly a tenth being singletons. The specimen was blood, either unsorted or a sorted T cell fraction (not recorded which). These receptors were obtained from a male donor with ankylosing spondylitis or in good health (not recorded which).

Note on this clonotype: A read error may explain this, as a much larger clone is one base away. The gene calls are TRBV2 and TRBJ2-3; 13 nucleotides align to TRBD2. V lost 3 bases, J lost 2 bases, and 14 bases stayed unmatched. From germline, CDR1 is SNHLY and CDR2 FYNNEI. The CDR3 runs 20 residues. CDR3 sequence reads: CASSDSAGTSGAIFTDTQYF. The CDR3 nucleotides are TGTGCCAGCAGTGATTCGGCAGGGACTAGCGGGGCGATATTCACAGATACGCAGTATTTT.

This clonotype has ten or more counts. The rearrangement joins TRBV5-1 to TRBJ2-1, with a weak D call TRBD1 (5 bases). Trimming cost V 1 base and J 3 bases, with 11 bases left between them. CDR3 length: 15 residues. Germline loops: CDR1 SGHRS, CDR2 YFSETQ. The CDR3 sequence: CASSLRQGSYNEQFF. CDR3 in DNA: TGCGCCAGCAGCTTGCGGCAGGGAAGCTACAATGAGCAGTTCTTC.

The chain carries TRBV11-2 and TRBJ2-7; D is unresolved. The CDR3 length is 16 residues. The germline V gene encodes CDR1 SGHAT and CDR2 FQNNGV. Trimming cost V 1 base and J 3 bases, with 16 bases left between them. The CDR3 is CASSLGSASRGYEQYF. The CDR3 DNA is TGTGCCAGCAGCTTAGGATCGGCCTCCCGAGGCTACGAGCAGTACTTC.

The V gene is TRBV3-1, the J gene TRBJ1-2; unclear D gene. Deletions cut 4 bases from V and 6 bases from J, with 12 bases between. This CDR3 is built from 13 residues. Germline V gives CDR1 LGHDT, CDR2 YNNKEL (reference sequence). CDR3 amino acids: CASSLSERNGYTF. CDR3 sequence (DNA): TGTGCCAGCAGCCTGTCCGAAAGGAATGGCTACACCTTC.

This clonotype was observed a handful of times. The chain employs TRBV5-6 and TRBJ2-7; perhaps TRBD1 as D (6 bases). Germline V gene sequence: CDR1 SGHDT, CDR2 YYEEEE. Trimming stripped 2 bases from V and 2 bases from J, with 17 bases between. This CDR3 has 16 residues. In nucleotides, the CDR3 is TGTGCCAGCAGCTTTCAGGGGACCACCGTGGCCTACGAGCAGTACTTC. It encodes CASSFQGTTVAYEQYF.

The genes are TRBV5-6 and TRBJ2-5; perhaps TRBD2 as D (5 bases). The CDR3 is 16 amino acids. Trimming took 0 bases from V and 3 from J, leaving 15 bases between them. Germline V lookup: CDR1 SGHDT, CDR2 YYEEEE. Here the CDR3 reads CASSLAVGVRKETQYF. CDR3 DNA sequence: TGTGCCAGCAGCTTGGCAGTCGGGGTCCGCAAAGAGACCCAGTACTTC.

This clonotype was recorded at least ten times. The rearrangement uses TRBV12-3 or TRBV12-4 and TRBJ1-2; D is uncertain. The CDR3 is 12 residues long. Trimming stripped 2 bases from V and 4 bases from J, with 5 bases between. The CDR3 coding sequence is TGTGCCAGCAGTTTAACCAGCTATGGCTACACCTTC. Encoded protein: CASSLTSYGYTF.

The table lists this clonotype with many counts. The V call is TRBV20-1, the J call TRBJ2-7; possible D gene TRBD2, 6 bases. Germline V gives CDR1 DFQATT, CDR2 SNEGSKA (reference sequence). There are 15 residues in the CDR3. V dropped 6 bases and J dropped 0 bases, with 18 bases sitting between them. This chain's CDR3 is CSASRDGGISYEQYF. Here the CDR3 DNA reads TGCAGTGCGAGTAGGGACGGCGGGATCTCCTACGAGCAGTACTTC.

This clonotype was picked up many times. The chain recombines TRBV7-3 with TRBJ1-5; possible D gene TRBD1, 6 bases. Trimming stripped 1 base from V and 5 bases from J, with 9 bases between. The CDR3 has 14 amino acids. Per germline, CDR1 SGHTA and CDR2 FQGTGA. This chain's CDR3 is CASSLKSGDQPQHF. As DNA, the CDR3 is TGTGCCAGCAGCTTAAAATCAGGGGATCAGCCCCAGCATTTT.

In its sample, this clonotype was seen many times. The DNA for the CDR3 is TGTGCCAGCAGCCAAGGTGTTAATCAAGAGACCCAGTACTTC. This translates into CASSQGVNQETQYF. The genes are TRBV3-1 and TRBJ2-5; D remains ambiguous. The CDR3 consists of 14 residues. The germline V and J ends were trimmed by 1 base and 2 bases, with 8 bases remaining between them. Germline V gene lookup returns CDR1 LGHDT and CDR2 YNNKEL (reference sequence).

This clonotype has a count of ten or more. V gene TRBV6-5 combines with J gene TRBJ2-7, with D unresolved. CDR1 MNHEY and CDR2 SVGAGI come from the germline V gene. The germline V and J ends were trimmed by 4 bases and 1 base, with 14 bases remaining between them. The CDR3 extends over 15 amino acids. The CDR3 bases are TGTGCCAGCAGTTCCACAGAGATGGGGTCCTACGAGCAGTACTTC. This sequence encodes CASSSTEMGSYEQYF.

The chain recombines TRBV5-6 with TRBJ1-3, with D hard to call. V was pared by 3 bases and J by 0 bases, with 10 bases between. The germline CDR1 and CDR2 sequences are SGHDT and YYEEEE. CDR3 length equals 15 residues. The chain's CDR3 is CASSYRPSSGNTIYF. CDR3 DNA: TGTGCCAGCAGCTACAGACCTTCCTCTGGAAACACCATATATTTT.

This clonotype came up many times. This chain connects TRBV20-1 to TRBJ1-4; the D is unclear. This CDR3 is built from 15 residues. Germline V gene lookup returns CDR1 DFQATT and CDR2 SNEGSKA (reference sequence). V was cut by 3 bases and J by 5 bases, with 16 bases left in between. Here the CDR3 DNA reads TGCAGTGCTAGTAACCCCAAGGAGGAGAATGAAAAACTGTTTTTT. This codes for CSASNPKEENEKLFF.

This clonotype was seen at least ten times. The rearrangement links TRBV27 to TRBJ2-6, with TRBD1 matching 8 bases. Germline trimming cut 6 bases from V and 2 bases from J; bases unmatched to any gene: 12. CDR1 is MNHEY, CDR2 SMNVEV, per germline (reference sequence). The CDR3 is 18 amino acids. CDR3 sequence: CASRLRTGYMTGANVLTF. CDR3 sequence (DNA): TGTGCCAGCAGGCTCCGGACAGGGTATATGACTGGGGCCAACGTCCTGACTTTC.

This clonotype was counted ten times or more. The chain has TRBV5-1 and TRBJ1-6; 7 nucleotides match TRBD1. Per germline, CDR1 SGHRS and CDR2 YFSETQ. The CDR3 consists of 14 residues. Trimming took 4 bases from V and 6 from J; bases not matched to a gene: 4. The CDR3 loop is CASSDDRVNSPLHF. The DNA for the CDR3 is TGCGCCAGCAGCGACGACAGGGTTAATTCACCCCTCCACTTT.

This clonotype was seen at least ten times. The CDR3: CASSLRAGGYYNEQFF. Written as DNA, the CDR3 is TGTGCCAGCAGTCTCCGGGCGGGGGGGTACTACAATGAGCAGTTCTTC. This sequence joins TRBV12-3 or TRBV12-4 and TRBJ2-1; TRBD2 agrees at 9 bases. J lost 3 bases, V lost 5 bases, and 8 bases had no gene match. There are 16 residues in the CDR3.